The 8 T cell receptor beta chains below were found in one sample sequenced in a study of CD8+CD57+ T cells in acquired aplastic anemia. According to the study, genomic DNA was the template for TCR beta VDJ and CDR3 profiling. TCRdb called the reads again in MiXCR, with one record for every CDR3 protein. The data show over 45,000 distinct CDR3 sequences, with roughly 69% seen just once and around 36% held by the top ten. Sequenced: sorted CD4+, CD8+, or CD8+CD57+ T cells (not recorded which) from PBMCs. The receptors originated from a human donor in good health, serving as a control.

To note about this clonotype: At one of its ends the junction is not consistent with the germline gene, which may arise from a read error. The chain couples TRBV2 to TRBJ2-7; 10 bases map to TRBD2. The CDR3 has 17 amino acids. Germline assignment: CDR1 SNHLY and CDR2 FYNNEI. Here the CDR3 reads CASSGTPGLAGDNEQCF. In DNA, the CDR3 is TGTGCCAGCAGCGGGACCCCCGGGCTAGCGGGAGACAACGAGCAGTGCTTC.

The CDR3 protein is CASSETRGAEAFF. The CDR3 DNA reads TGTGCCAGCAGTGAAACGCGGGGGGCTGAAGCTTTCTTT. The chain uses TRBV2 and TRBJ1-1; D is perhaps TRBD1 (5 bases). V lost 2 bases and J 6 bases, leaving 10 bases between the germline ends. The length of the CDR3 is 13 residues. CDR1 is SNHLY and CDR2 is FYNNEI in the germline V gene.

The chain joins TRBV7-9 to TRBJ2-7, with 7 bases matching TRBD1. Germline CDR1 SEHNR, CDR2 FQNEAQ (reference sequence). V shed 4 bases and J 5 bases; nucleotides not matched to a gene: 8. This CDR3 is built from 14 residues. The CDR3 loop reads CASSWKTGTDEQYF. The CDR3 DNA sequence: TGTGCCAGCAGCTGGAAGACAGGGACCGACGAGCAGTACTTC.

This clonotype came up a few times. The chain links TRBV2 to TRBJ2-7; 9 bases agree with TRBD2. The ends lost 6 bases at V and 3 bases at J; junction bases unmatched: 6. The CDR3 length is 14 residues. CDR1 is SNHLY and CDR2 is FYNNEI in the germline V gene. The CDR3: CASRGASGIYEQYV. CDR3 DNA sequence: TGTGCCAGCAGGGGGGCTAGCGGGATCTACGAGCAGTACGTC.

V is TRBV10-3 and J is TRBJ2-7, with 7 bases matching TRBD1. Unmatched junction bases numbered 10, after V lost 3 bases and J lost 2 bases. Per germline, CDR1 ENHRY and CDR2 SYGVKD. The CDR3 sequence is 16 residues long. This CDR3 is CAISDPTGSGPYEQYF. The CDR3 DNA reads TGTGCCATCAGTGATCCGACAGGGAGCGGACCCTACGAGCAGTACTTC.

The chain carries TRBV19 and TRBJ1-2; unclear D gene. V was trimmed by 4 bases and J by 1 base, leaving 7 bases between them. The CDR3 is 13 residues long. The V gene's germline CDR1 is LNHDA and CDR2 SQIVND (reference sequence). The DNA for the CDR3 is TGTGCCAGTAGTAAGGGAAATAACTATGGCTACACCTTC. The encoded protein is CASSKGNNYGYTF.

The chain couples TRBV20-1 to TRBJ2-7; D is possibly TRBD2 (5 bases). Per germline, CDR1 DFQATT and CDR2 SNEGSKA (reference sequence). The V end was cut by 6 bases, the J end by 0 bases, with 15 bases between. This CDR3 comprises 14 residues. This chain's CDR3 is CSADIGENSYEQYF. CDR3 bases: TGCAGTGCAGACATCGGGGAGAACTCCTACGAGCAGTACTTC.

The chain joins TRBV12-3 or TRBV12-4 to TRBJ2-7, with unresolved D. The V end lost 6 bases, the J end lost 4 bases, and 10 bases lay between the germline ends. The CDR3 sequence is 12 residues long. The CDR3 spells CASSPTWYEQYF. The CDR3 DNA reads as TGTGCCAGCAGCCCTACGTGGTACGAGCAGTACTTC.